The T cell receptor (beta chain) under discussion was sequenced for a study of shared clonotypes between healthy human individuals. On the study more broadly: CD8 memory received one plate per donor, CD8 naive two, CD4 memory three and CD4 naive three.

This CDR3 is 11 amino acids long. CDR1 and CDR2 from the germline V gene are DFQATT and SNEGSKA (reference sequence). The ends were cut back, 5 bases at V and 6 bases at J, with 8 bases in the middle. CD4+ cell separation produced CD45RA+ naive and CD45RA-negative memory subsets. Whole-study findings and limits: It was observed that approximately 5% of naive CD4 clonotypes were shared across several donors.

In regard to this clone: The antigen is undetermined.

The table came from immunoSEQ multiplex PCR; TCRdb's copy has only in-frame clones and leaves some out. The data hold over a million clones, with roughly 74% observed a single time. The clonotype originates from a man in his late teens or twenties in good health. Some clones in this sample may be carry-over from other donors' samples. Sequenced material: memory CD4+ T cells from PBMCs. Subset given: CD45RA-negative fraction. The gene calls are TRBV20-1 and TRBJ2-4; the D gene is possibly TRBD1 (5 bases). The CDR3 sequence: CSAATANIQYF. Here the CDR3 DNA reads TGCAGTGCTGCGACAGCAAACATTCAGTACTTC.